This TCR beta chain appears in the sequencing data of a study of T cell changes during pregnancy in multiple sclerosis. The repertoire was sequenced with immunoSEQ multiplex PCR; TCRdb's copy has only in-frame clones and lacks some. The table includes under 40,000 clones, about 92% detected once. The specimen comprised peripheral blood, sampled in the third trimester of pregnancy. This receptor was taken from a female donor in good health, enrolled as a control in a pregnancy study.

The CDR3 reads CASSGPGNSPLHF. In nucleotides, the CDR3 is TGTGCCAGCAGCGGGCCGGGGAATTCACCCCTCCACTTT. The chain employs TRBV5-4 and TRBJ1-6; D remains ambiguous. The germline V gene encodes CDR1 SGHNT and CDR2 YYREEE (reference sequence). Trimming took off 4 bases at V and 7 bases at J, with 9 bases between the two ends. This CDR3 has 13 amino acids.